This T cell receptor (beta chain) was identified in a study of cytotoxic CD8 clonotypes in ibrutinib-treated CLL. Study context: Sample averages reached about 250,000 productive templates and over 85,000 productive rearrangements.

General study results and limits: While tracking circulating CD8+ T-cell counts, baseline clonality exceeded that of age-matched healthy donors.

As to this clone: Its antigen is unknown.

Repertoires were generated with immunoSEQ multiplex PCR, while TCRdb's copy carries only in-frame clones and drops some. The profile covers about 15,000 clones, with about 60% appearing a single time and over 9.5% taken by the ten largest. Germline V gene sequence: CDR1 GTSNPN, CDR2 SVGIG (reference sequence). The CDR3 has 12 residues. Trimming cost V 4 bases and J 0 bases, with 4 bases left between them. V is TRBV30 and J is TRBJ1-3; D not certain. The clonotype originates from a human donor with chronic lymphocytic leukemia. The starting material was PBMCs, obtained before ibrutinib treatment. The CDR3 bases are TGTGCCTGGATGAACTCTGGAAACACCATATATTTT. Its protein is CAWMNSGNTIYF.